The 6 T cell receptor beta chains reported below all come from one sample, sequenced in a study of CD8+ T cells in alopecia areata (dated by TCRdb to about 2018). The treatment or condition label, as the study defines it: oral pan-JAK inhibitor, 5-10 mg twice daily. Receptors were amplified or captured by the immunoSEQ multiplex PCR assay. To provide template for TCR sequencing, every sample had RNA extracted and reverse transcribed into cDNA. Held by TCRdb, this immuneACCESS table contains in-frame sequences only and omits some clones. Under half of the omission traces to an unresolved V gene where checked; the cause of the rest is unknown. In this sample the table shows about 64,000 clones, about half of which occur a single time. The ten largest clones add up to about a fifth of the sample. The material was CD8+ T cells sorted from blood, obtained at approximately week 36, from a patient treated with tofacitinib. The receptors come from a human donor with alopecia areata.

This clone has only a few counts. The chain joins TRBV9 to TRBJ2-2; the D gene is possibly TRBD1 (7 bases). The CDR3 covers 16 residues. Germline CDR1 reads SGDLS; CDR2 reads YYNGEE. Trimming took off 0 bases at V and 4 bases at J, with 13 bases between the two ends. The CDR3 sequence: CASSVEDQGGTGELFF. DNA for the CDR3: TGTGCCAGCAGCGTAGAGGACCAGGGGGGCACCGGGGAGCTGTTTTTT.

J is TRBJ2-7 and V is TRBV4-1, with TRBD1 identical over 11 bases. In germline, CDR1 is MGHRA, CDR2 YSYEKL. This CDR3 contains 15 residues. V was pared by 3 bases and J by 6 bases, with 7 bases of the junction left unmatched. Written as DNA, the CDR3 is TGCGCCAGCAGCCATCCGGGACAGGGGGTTTCCGAGCAGTACTTC. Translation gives CASSHPGQGVSEQYF.

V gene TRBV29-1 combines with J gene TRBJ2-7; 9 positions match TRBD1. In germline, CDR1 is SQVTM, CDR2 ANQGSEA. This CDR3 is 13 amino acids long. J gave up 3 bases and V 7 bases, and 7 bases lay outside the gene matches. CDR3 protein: CSATGTGSYEQYF. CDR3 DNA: TGCAGCGCCACCGGGACAGGGAGCTACGAGCAGTACTTC.

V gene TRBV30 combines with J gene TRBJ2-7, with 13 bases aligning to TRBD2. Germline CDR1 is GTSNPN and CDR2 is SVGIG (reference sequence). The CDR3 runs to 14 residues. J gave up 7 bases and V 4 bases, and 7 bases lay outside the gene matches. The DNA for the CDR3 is TGTGCCTGGAAGGCCCCGACTAGCGGGAGGGAGCAGTACTTC. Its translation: CAWKAPTSGREQYF.

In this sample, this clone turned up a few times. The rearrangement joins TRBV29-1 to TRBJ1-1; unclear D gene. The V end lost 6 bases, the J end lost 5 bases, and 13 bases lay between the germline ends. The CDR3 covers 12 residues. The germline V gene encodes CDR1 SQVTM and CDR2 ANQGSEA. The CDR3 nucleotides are TGCAGCGTAGTGTGGGGTGGGACTGAAGCTTTCTTT. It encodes CSVVWGGTEAFF.

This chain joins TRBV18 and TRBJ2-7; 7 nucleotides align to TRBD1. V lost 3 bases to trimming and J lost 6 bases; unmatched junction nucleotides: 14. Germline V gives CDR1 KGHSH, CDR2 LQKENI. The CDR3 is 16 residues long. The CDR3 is CASSPPLRDRVGEQYF. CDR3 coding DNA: TGTGCCAGCTCACCCCCGTTGAGAGACAGGGTTGGCGAGCAGTACTTC. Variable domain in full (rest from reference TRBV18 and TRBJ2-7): NAGVMQNPRHLVRRRGQEARLRCSPMKGHSHVYWYRQLPEEGLKFMVYLQKENIIDESGMPKERFSAEFPKEGPSILRIQQVVRGDSAAYFCASSPPLRDRVGEQYFGPGTRLTVT.